Listed here is a single T cell receptor (beta chain). Its cognate antigen has yet to be identified. No much larger clone is present one base from it, and per-base qualities are unavailable. The data were obtained in a study of technical replicates of blood from a handful of donors (dated by TCRdb to the late 2010s). CDR1 is given as MNHEY and CDR2 as SMNVEV, both from the germline V gene (reference sequence). From the cysteine up to the phenylalanine, the CDR3 has a length of 12 residues. The kept DNA is CDR3 alone, 36 bases in frame from the first base. Trimming costs V 0 bases and J 12 bases, and their ends lie 12 bases apart. Receptor libraries were prepared by the immunoSEQ multiplex PCR assay. The immuneACCESS repertoire file appears here via TCRdb, limited to in-frame rearrangements. These files lack a portion of the clones; in checked studies, under half of the deficit traces to unresolved V genes, and the cause of the others is not known. This sample gives approximately 41,000 clones in total; about 96% of them show up just once. The ten largest make up approximately 0.35% of the sample.

The V and J segments used are TRBV27 and TRBJ2-7; a tentative D call is TRBD1 (6 bases match). Sequences were obtained from T cells isolated from PBMCs. This TCR derives from a human donor in good health. CDR3 reads: CASSLSGATLYF. The nucleotide sequence is given as TGTGCCAGCAGTTTATCGGGGGCCACCTTGTACTTC.